This TCR beta chain came from a study of CXCR3-negative and CXCR3-positive naive CD8 T cells. Across the whole study: Total TRB output reached about 150 million reads, about 1.5 +/- 0.3 million per library.

Germline V gene data show CDR1 as LNHDA and CDR2 as SQIVND (reference sequence). The length of the CDR3 is 15 residues. The study, taken as a whole, reports: Because surface CD5 did not distinguish the naive subsets, TCR strength was inferred from TRB CDR3 properties. Comparably high diversity was seen in both naive subsets, and much lower diversity in memory CD8+ cells.

Via 5' RACE with UMI labels, TRB cDNA libraries were prepared. Each CDR3 protein gets one entry in TCRdb, which reprocessed the 5' RACE reads and gives no DNA. This sample's table reports about 43,000 distinct CDR3 sequences. With respect to this clonotype: Its antigen is not known.

Triplicates of 300,000 or so cells were sorted from each CD8+ T cell subset. V is TRBV19 and J is TRBJ1-5; the TCRdb call, TRBD1, lacks DNA for checking. The sample consisted of memory CD8+ T cells from blood. This sequence originates from a human donor in good health. Some clones in this sample may be carry-over from other donors' samples. This chain's CDR3 is CASSIVGGVGQPQHF.